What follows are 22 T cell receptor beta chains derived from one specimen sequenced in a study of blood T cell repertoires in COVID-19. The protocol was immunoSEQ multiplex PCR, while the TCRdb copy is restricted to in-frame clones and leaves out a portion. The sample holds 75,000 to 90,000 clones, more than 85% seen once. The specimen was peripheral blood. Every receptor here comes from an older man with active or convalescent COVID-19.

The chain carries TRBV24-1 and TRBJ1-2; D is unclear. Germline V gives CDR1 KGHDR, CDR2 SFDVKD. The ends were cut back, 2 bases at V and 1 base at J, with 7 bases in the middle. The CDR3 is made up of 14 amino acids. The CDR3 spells CATSDSGNNYGYTF. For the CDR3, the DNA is TGTGCCACCAGTGATTCCGGGAATAACTATGGCTACACCTTC.

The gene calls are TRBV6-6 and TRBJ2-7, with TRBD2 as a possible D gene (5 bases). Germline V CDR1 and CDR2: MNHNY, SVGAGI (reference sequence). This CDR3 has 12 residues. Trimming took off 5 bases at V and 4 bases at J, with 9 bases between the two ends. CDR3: CASSTTGYEQYV. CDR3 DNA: TGTGCCAGCAGTACGACGGGATACGAGCAGTACGTC.

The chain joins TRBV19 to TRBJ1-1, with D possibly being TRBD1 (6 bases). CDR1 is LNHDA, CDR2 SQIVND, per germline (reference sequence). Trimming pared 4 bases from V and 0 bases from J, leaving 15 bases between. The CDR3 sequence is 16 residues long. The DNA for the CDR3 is TGTGCCAGTAGTACGCCCCGACAGGCGGTGAACACTGAAGCTTTCTTT. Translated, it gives CASSTPRQAVNTEAFF.

CDR3 sequence (DNA): TGTGCCAGCAGCCAAAGGGGTCTCCGTAGCTCCTATAATTCACCCCTCCACTTT. Protein: CASSQRGLRSSYNSPLHF. V gene TRBV3-1 (or the pseudogene TRBV3-2) combines with J gene TRBJ1-6; D may be TRBD1 (5 bases). CDR3 length equals 18 residues. Germline CDR1 is LGHDT and CDR2 is YNNKEL (reference sequence). Trimming removed 2 bases from V and 0 bases from J, with 14 bases in between.

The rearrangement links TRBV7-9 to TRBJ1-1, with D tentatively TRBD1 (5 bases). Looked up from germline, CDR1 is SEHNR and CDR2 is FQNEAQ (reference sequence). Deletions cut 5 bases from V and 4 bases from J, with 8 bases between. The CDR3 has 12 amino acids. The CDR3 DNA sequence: TGTGCCAGCAGCGCTAGGGGCACTGAAGCTTTCTTT. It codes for CASSARGTEAFF. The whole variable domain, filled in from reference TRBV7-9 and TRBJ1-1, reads DTGVSQNPRHKITKRGQNVTFRCDPISEHNRLYWYRQTLGQGPEFLTYFQNEAQLEKSRLLSDRFSAERPKGSFSTLEIQRTEQGDSAMYLCASSARGTEAFFGQGTRLTVV.

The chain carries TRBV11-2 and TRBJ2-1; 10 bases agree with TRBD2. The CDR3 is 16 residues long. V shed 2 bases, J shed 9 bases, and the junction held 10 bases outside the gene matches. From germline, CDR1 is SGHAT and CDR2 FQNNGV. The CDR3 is CASSLRAGLASREQFF. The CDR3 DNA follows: TGTGCCAGCAGCTTAAGGGCGGGACTAGCGTCCCGTGAGCAGTTCTTC.

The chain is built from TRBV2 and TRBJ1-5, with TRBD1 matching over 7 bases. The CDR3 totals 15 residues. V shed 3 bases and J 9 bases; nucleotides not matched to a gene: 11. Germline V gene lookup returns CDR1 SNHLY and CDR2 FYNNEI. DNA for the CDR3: TGTGCCAGCAGTGAGTCACAGGGGAATTTGGGGCCCCAGCATTTT. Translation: CASSESQGNLGPQHF. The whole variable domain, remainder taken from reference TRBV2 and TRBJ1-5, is EPEVTQTPSHQVTQMGQEVILRCVPISNHLYFYWYRQILGQKVEFLVSFYNNEISEKSEIFDDQFSVERPDGSNFTLKIRSTKLEDSAMYFCASSESQGNLGPQHFGDGTRLSIL.

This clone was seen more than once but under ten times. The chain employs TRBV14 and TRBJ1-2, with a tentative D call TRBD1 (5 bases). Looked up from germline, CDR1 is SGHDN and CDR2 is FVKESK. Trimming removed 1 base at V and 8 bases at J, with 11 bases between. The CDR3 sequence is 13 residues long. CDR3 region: CASSQVGGDGYTF. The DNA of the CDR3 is TGTGCCAGCAGCCAAGTCGGCGGGGACGGCTACACCTTC.

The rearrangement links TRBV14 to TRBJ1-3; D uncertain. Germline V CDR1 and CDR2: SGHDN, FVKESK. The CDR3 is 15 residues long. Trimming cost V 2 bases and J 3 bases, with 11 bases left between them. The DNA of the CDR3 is TGTGCCAGCAGCCAACTGACGGGAAGTGGAAACACCATATATTTT. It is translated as CASSQLTGSGNTIYF.

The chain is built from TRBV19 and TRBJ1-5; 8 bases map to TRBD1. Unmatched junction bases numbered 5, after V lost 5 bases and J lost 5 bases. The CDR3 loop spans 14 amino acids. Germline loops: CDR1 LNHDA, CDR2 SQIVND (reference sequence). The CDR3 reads CASSPDREYQPQHF. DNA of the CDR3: TGTGCCAGTAGTCCGGACAGGGAATATCAGCCCCAGCATTTT. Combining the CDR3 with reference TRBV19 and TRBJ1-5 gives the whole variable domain DGGITQSPKYLFRKEGQNVTLSCEQNLNHDAMYWYRQDPGQGLRLIYYSQIVNDFQKGDIAEGYSVSREKKESFPLTVTSAQKNPTAFYLCASSPDREYQPQHFGDGTRLSIL.

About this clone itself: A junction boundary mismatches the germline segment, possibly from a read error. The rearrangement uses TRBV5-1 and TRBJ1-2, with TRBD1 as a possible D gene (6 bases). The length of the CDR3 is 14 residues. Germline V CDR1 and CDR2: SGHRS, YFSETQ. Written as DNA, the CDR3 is TGCGCCAGCCGCTTATCCAACAGGGCTGGTGGCTACACCTTC. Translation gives CASRLSNRAGGYTF.

The CDR3 region has the DNA TGTGCCATCAGTGAGGCGATCAACTACGAGCAGTACGTC. Its protein product is CAISEAINYEQYV. The rearrangement joins TRBV10-3 to TRBJ2-7, with D unclear. The CDR3 has 13 residues. Germline lookup yields CDR1 ENHRY and CDR2 SYGVKD. V was trimmed by 2 bases and J by 3 bases, leaving 8 bases between them.

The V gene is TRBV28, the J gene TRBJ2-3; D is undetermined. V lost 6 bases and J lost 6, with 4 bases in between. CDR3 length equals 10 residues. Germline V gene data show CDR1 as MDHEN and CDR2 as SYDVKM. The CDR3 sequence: CASRGDTQYF. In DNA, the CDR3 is TGTGCCAGCAGGGGCGATACGCAGTATTTT.

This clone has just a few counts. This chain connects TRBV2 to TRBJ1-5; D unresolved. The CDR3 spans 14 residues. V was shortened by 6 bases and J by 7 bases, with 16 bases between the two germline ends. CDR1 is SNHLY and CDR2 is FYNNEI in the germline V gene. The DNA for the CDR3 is TGTGCCAGCAGCGACTTGACTGTTGAACAGCCCCAGCATTTT. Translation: CASSDLTVEQPQHF.

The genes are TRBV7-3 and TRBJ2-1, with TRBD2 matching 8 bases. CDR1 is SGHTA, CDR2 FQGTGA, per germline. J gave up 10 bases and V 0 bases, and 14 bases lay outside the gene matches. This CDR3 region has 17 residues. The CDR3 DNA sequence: TGTGCCAGCAGCTTAACGGGACTAGAATTTGACCCCGAAGAGCAGTTCTTC. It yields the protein CASSLTGLEFDPEEQFF.

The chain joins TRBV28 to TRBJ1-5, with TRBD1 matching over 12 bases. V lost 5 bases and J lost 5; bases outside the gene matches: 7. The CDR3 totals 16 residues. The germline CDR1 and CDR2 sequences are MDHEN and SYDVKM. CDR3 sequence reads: CASSPLGTGGHQPQHF. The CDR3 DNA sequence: TGTGCCAGCAGTCCCTTGGGGACAGGGGGCCATCAGCCCCAGCATTTT. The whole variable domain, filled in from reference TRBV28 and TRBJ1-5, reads DVKVTQSSRYLVKRTGEKVFLECVQDMDHENMFWYRQDPGLGLRLIYFSYDVKMKEKGDIPEGYSVSREKKERFSLILESASTNQTSMYLCASSPLGTGGHQPQHFGDGTRLSIL.

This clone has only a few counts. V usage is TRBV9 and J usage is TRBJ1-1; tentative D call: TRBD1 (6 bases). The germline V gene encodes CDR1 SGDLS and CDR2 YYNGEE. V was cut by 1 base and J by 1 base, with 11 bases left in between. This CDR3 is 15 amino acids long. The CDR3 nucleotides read TGTGCCAGCAGCGTATACGGGACAACGAACACTGAAGCTTTCTTT. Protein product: CASSVYGTTNTEAFF. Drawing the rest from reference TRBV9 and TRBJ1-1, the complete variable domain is DSGVTQTPKHLITATGQRVTLRCSPRSGDLSVYWYQQSLDQGLQFLIQYYNGEERAKGNILERFSAQQFPDLHSELNLSSLELGDSALYFCASSVYGTTNTEAFFGQGTRLTVV.

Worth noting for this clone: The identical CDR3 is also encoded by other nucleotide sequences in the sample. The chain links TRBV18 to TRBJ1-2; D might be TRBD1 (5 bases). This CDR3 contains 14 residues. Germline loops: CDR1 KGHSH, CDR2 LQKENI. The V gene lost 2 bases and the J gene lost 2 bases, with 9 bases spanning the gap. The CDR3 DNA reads TGTGCCAGCTCACCAGGGACTGTGAACTATGGCTACACCTTC. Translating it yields CASSPGTVNYGYTF.

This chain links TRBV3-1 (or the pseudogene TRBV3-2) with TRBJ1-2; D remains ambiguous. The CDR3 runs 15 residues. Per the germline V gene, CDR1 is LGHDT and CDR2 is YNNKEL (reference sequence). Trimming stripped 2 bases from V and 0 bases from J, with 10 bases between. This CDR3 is CASSQTHGTNYGYTF. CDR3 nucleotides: TGTGCCAGCAGCCAAACGCACGGTACTAACTATGGCTACACCTTC.

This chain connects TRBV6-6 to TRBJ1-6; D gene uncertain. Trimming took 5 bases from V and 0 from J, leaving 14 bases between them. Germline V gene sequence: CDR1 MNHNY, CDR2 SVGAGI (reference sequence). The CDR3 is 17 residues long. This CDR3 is CASSRVMGSSYNSPLHF. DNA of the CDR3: TGTGCCAGCAGTCGGGTTATGGGGAGCTCCTATAATTCACCCCTCCACTTT.

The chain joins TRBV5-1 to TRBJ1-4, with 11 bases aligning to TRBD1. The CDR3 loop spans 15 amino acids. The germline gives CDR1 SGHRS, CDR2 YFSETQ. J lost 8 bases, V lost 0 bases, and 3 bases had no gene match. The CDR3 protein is CASSLGTGGREKLFF. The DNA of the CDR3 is TGCGCCAGCAGCTTGGGGACAGGGGGCCGGGAAAAACTGTTTTTT.

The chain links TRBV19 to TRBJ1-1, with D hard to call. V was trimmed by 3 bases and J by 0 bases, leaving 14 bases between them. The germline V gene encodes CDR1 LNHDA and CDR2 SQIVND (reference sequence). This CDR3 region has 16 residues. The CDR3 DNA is TGTGCCAGTAGTATTTTGGGCTCTCTCATGAACACTGAAGCTTTCTTT. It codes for CASSILGSLMNTEAFF. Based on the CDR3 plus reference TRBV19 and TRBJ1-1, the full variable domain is DGGITQSPKYLFRKEGQNVTLSCEQNLNHDAMYWYRQDPGQGLRLIYYSQIVNDFQKGDIAEGYSVSREKKESFPLTVTSAQKNPTAFYLCASSILGSLMNTEAFFGQGTRLTVV.